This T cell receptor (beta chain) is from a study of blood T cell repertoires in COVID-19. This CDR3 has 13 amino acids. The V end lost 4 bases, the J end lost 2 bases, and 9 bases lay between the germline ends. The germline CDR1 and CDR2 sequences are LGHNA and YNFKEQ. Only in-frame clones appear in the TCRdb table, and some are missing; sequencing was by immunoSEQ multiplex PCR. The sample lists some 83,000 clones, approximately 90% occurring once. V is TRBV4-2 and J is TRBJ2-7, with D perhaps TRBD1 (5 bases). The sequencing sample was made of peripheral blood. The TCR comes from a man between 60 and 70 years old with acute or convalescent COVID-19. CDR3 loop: CASSPDNPYEQYF. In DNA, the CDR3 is TGTGCCAGCAGCCCGGACAACCCCTACGAGCAGTACTTC.